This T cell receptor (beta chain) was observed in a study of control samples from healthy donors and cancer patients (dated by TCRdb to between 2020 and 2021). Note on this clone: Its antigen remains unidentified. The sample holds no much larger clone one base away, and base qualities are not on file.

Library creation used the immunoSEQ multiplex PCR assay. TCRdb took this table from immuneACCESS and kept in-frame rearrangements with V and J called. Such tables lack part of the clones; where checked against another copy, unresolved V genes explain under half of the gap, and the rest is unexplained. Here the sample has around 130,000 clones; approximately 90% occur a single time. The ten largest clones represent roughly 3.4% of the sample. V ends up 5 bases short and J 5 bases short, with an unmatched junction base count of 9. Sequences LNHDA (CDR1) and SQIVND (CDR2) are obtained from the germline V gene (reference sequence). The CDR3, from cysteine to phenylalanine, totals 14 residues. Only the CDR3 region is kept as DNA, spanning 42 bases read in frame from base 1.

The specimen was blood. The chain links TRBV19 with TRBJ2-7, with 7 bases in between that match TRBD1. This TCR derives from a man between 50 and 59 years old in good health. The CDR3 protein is CASSSTGAPDEQYF. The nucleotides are TGTGCCAGTAGTTCAACAGGGGCGCCCGACGAGCAGTACTTC.